This T cell receptor (beta chain) appears in the sequencing data of a study of T cell responses to AZD1222 COVID-19 vaccine. Produced via immunoSEQ multiplex PCR; TCRdb's table is partial and in-frame only. The data show tens of thousands of clones, just over 85% seen once. V shed 5 bases, J shed 4 bases, and the junction held 15 bases outside the gene matches. The CDR3 is made up of 18 amino acids. CDR1 and CDR2 from the germline V gene are SGHTA and FQGNSA. For this clone: Its matching antigen is unknown.

General study findings and limits: CD4 TCRs linked to vaccination spanned spike, dominating at 160-218 and 743-854. Spike-specific TCR breadth and depth went up after people got two AZD1222 doses. Mostly white British, mostly female donors; authors suggested clonal diversity may be underestimated.

Specimen: peripheral blood, collected on day 0 of MenACWY control vaccination. The chain has TRBV7-2 and TRBJ2-3; 10 bases are shared with TRBD2. This receptor was taken from an adult in good health. The CDR3 spells CASSPSHRLAGLPDTQYF. For the CDR3, the DNA is TGTGCCAGCAGCCCGTCCCACAGACTAGCGGGTCTCCCAGATACGCAGTATTTT.